A selection of T cell receptor beta chains follows, all from one sample in a study of breast tumors, draining lymph nodes, adjacent tissues. TCRdb used MiXCR to reprocess the multiplex PCR reads, holding one entry per CDR3 protein. The table shows about 270,000 distinct CDR3 sequences, with around 31% occurring only once. Sequenced sample: axillary lymph node tissue. The receptors come from a female donor with breast cancer. Some clones in this sample may be carry-over from other donors' samples. Each CDR3 is given with its conserved first and last residue. A D gene is named only where the DNA matches it firmly. Clone sizes are given selectively: once, few, many, or a class where the clone is expanded.

once	TRBV24-1	TRBJ2-5	-	CATSDLYQGFRETQYF	TGTGCTACCAGTGATTTGTACCAGGGATTTAGGGAGACCCAGTACTTC
many	TRBV20-1	TRBJ2-7	-	CSARDGPSYEQYF	TGCAGTGCTAGAGACGGCCCGTCCTACGAGCAGTACTTC
many	TRBV6-5	TRBJ2-7	-	CASRKAADTYEQYF	TGTGCCAGCAGAAAGGCGGCGGATACCTACGAGCAGTACTTC
many	TRBV29-1	TRBJ2-3	TRBD2	CSVESPSGSHTQYF	TGCAGCGTTGAGTCGCCTAGCGGGAGCCATACGCAGTATTTT
few	TRBV20-1	TRBJ1-4	-	CSALTNRNEKLFF	TGCAGTGCCTTAACAAACCGAAATGAAAAACTGTTTTTT
-	TRBV6-1	TRBJ1-5	-	CASSEGMGDQPQHF	TGTGCCAGCAGTGAAGGTATGGGGGATCAGCCCCAGCATTTT
many	TRBV30	TRBJ2-5	-	CAWSVSRTETQYF	TGTGCCTGGAGTGTGAGTCGTACGGAGACCCAGTACTTC
many	TRBV5-6	TRBJ1-4	-	CASSETGPNEKLFF	TGTGCCAGCAGCGAGACAGGCCCAAATGAAAAACTGTTTTTT
many	TRBV19	TRBJ2-3	-	CASSLWDSGGWDTQYF	TGTGCCAGTAGTCTTTGGGACTCTGGGGGATGGGATACGCAGTATTTT
-	TRBV18	TRBJ2-1	TRBD2	CASSPSREGAQFF	TGTGCCAGCTCACCGAGTCGGGAGGGCGCGCAGTTCTTC
-	TRBV10-3	TRBJ1-5	TRBD1	CAIRETGNHQPQHF	TGTGCCATCAGGGAGACAGGGAACCATCAGCCCCAGCATTTT
-	TRBV6-1	TRBJ1-4	-	CASSVQTTTNEKLSF	TGTGCCAGCAGTGTACAGACAACAACTAATGAAAAACTGTCTTTT
many	TRBV20-1	TRBJ2-1	TRBD2	CSARVDGRVLSYNEQFF	TGCAGTGCTAGAGTGGACGGGAGGGTCCTCTCCTACAATGAGCAGTTCTTC
many	TRBV4-3	TRBJ1-6	-	CASSQAFGQRLGSSPLHF	TGCGCCAGCAGCCAGGCTTTCGGACAGCGCCTAGGTAGTTCACCCCTCCACTTT
many	TRBV20-1	TRBJ2-5	-	CSATDTGETQYF	TGCAGTGCGACGGACACGGGAGAGACCCAGTACTTC
-	TRBV6-5	TRBJ2-2	-	CASSPGSIGDYTGELFF	TGTGCCAGCAGTCCAGGGAGCATCGGGGACTACACCGGGGAGCTGTTTTTT
few	TRBV6-5	TRBJ1-6	TRBD1	CASAGTASSPLHF	TGTGCCAGCGCCGGGACAGCGAGTTCACCCCTCCACTTT
-	TRBV12-3/TRBV12-4	TRBJ2-4	-	CASRGLQAKNIQYF	TGTGCCAGCAGGGGACTTCAAGCCAAAAACATTCAGTACTTC
many	TRBV19	TRBJ2-5	-	CASKSSTGLQETQYF	TGTGCCAGTAAAAGCAGCACAGGGCTCCAAGAGACCCAGTACTTC
few	TRBV6-2/TRBV6-3	TRBJ2-5	TRBD2	CASSYVAGGPGQETQYF	TGTGCCAGCAGTTACGTCGCGGGAGGGCCGGGGCAAGAGACCCAGTACTTC
few	TRBV27	TRBJ2-1	-	CASSLGSRGNEQFF	TGTGCCAGCAGTTTAGGGAGTCGCGGCAATGAGCAGTTCTTC
many	TRBV20-1	TRBJ1-6	-	CSARGEGRSPLHF	TGCAGTGCTAGAGGGGAGGGGCGTTCACCCCTCCACTTT
-	TRBV19	TRBJ2-4	-	CASSIVWGGLANTPYYTTGMQYF	TGTGCCAGTAGTATAGTATGGGGTGGGCTAGCGAACACCCCATACTATACTACTGGGATGCAGTACTTC
many	TRBV24-1	TRBJ1-2	-	CATSDTRTENYGYTF	TGTGCCACCAGTGATACCCGGACGGAAAACTATGGCTACACCTTC
few	TRBV11-3	TRBJ2-7	-	CASSFLGGSVYEQYF	TGTGCCAGCAGCTTTCTCGGGGGATCTGTCTACGAGCAGTACTTC
many	TRBV20-1	TRBJ2-1	TRBD2	CSARLGLAGGLRINEQFF	TGCAGTGCTAGATTGGGACTAGCGGGAGGGTTAAGAATTAATGAGCAGTTCTTC
many	TRBV10-3	TRBJ2-2	TRBD1	CAIRTTGGQTNTGELFF	TGTGCCATCAGGACAACAGGGGGTCAAACAAACACCGGGGAGCTGTTTTTT
-	TRBV18	TRBJ2-5	-	CASSPLQRQETQYF	TGTGCCAGCTCACCTCTACAGCGGCAAGAGACCCAGTACTTC
-	TRBV25-1	TRBJ1-2	-	CASNFRGNYGCTF	TGTGCCAGCAATTTCCGTGGTAACTATGGCTGCACCTTC
-	TRBV3-1	TRBJ2-3	TRBD2	CASSKAGGGTDTQYF	TGTGCCAGCAGCAAAGCGGGAGGGGGTACAGATACGCAGTATTTT
-	TRBV5-1	TRBJ2-2	-	CASSTGRNTGELFF	TGCGCCAGCAGCACCGGACGGAACACCGGGGAGCTGTTTTTT
-	TRBV29-1	TRBJ1-2	-	CSVDEGNYGYTF	TGCAGCGTTGACGAGGGGAACTATGGCTACACCTTC
many	TRBV7-2	TRBJ2-7	-	CASSPALYEQYF	TGTGCCAGCAGCCCTGCCCTCTACGAGCAGTACTTC
-	TRBV7-8	TRBJ2-6	-	CASSLVRGREGANVLTF	TGTGCCAGCAGCTTAGTCCGAGGCAGGGAAGGGGCCAACGTCCTGACTTTC
-	TRBV20-1	TRBJ2-5	-	CSASRPRLGPAVQETQYF	TGCAGTGCTAGTAGACCGCGGCTAGGACCAGCGGTCCAAGAGACCCAGTACTTC
-	TRBV13	TRBJ1-2	-	CASSIYLCSVTGGNYGYTF	-
-	TRBV30	TRBJ2-7	-	CAWSVFPSAEQYF	TGTGCCTGGAGTGTATTTCCTTCGGCGGAGCAGTACTTC
many	TRBV29-1	TRBJ2-5	-	CSVDRQRRETQYF	TGCAGCGTTGATCGACAGAGGAGAGAGACCCAGTACTTC
-	TRBV28	TRBJ1-5	-	CASTLPGMNQPQHF	TGTGCCAGCACCCTCCCCGGAATGAATCAGCCCCAGCATTTT
many	TRBV12-3/TRBV12-4	TRBJ2-7	-	CASSLGAEISYEQYF	TGTGCCAGCAGTTTAGGAGCAGAGATCTCCTACGAGCAGTACTTC
few	TRBV4-1	TRBJ2-7	-	CASSQGAGSYEQYF	TGCGCCAGCAGCCAAGGGGCAGGGTCCTACGAGCAGTACTTC
-	TRBV5-1	TRBJ1-6	-	CASSLGDGYNSPLHF	TGCGCCAGCAGCCTCGGGGACGGTTATAACTCACCCCTCCACTTT
-	TRBV7-9	TRBJ2-5	TRBD1	CASSTADRGLETQYF	TGTGCCAGCAGCACAGCGGACAGGGGGCTAGAGACCCAGTACTTC
-	TRBV27	TRBJ2-3	-	CASSFQGWEFTDTQYF	TGTGCCAGCAGTTTTCAGGGGTGGGAGTTCACAGATACGCAGTATTTT